This T cell receptor (beta chain) is from a study of beta chain features in type 1 diabetes. Isolated RNA was reverse transcribed in full, so expressed TCRB transcripts were sequenced. The protocol was immunoSEQ multiplex PCR, while the TCRdb copy is restricted to in-frame clones and leaves out a portion. Of fewer than 250,000 clones in the sample, over 65% were seen once. Regarding the study as a whole: The question left open here concerned HLA type influencing TCRB rearrangement.

The ends lost 10 bases at V and 6 bases at J; junction bases unmatched: 5. This CDR3 is 12 amino acids long. Per germline, CDR1 ENHRY and CDR2 SYGVKD. As regards this clone: Its target is not known.

Sequenced: naive CD4+ T cells from blood. The receptor comes from a man aged 25 to 45 in good health. The chain links TRBV10-3 to TRBJ2-3, with 9 bases matching TRBD2. CDR3 in amino acids: CATAGGTDTQYF. CDR3 coding DNA: TGTGCCACCGCGGGAGGGACGGATACGCAGTATTTT.